Detailed here is one T cell receptor beta chain. The entry originates in a study of chemoradiotherapy in HPV16-positive cancers. The repertoire was sequenced with immunoSEQ multiplex PCR; TCRdb's copy has only in-frame clones and lacks some. In the table there are thousands of clones, roughly 87% of which are singletons. V dropped 3 bases and J dropped 3; count of bases not matched to a gene: 9. This CDR3 contains 16 residues. Looked up from germline, CDR1 is MRHNA and CDR2 is SNTAGT. This chain links TRBV6-4 with TRBJ2-3, with 7 bases identical to TRBD2. The source is a human donor with HPV-associated anogenital cancer. The specimen comprised tumor tissue, sampled from a patient who underwent chemoradiotherapy. The CDR3 region has the DNA TGTGCCAGCAGTGATTCTAGCGGCTCGTTTACAGATACGCAGTATTTT. Protein sequence: CASSDSSGSFTDTQYF.